The clone carrying this T cell receptor (beta chain) has only one observation. Its matching antigen is unknown. This sample stems from a study of T cell responses to AZD1222 COVID-19 vaccine. Study-level findings and limits: Repertoires were obtained only post-peak T cell response.

Trimming shortened V by 1 base and J by 5 bases, and 6 bases separated the two germline ends. The CDR3 is 13 residues long. Germline V CDR1 and CDR2: SGHTA, FQGNSA. Method: immunoSEQ multiplex PCR; TCRdb's copy keeps in-frame clones and lacks some. The sample lists 90,000 to 120,000 clones; 70% to 90% were seen once. The rearrangement uses TRBV7-2 and TRBJ2-1, with no clear D. Here the sequenced sample was peripheral blood, taken on day 0 of AZD1222 vaccination. The TCR sequence derives from an adult in good health. DNA for the CDR3: TGTGCCAGCAGCTTAGATCGCCACAATGAGCAGTTCTTC. Translation: CASSLDRHNEQFF. The full variable domain, with the rest looked up from reference TRBV7-2 and TRBJ2-1, is GAGVSQSPSNKVTEKGKDVELRCDPISGHTALYWYRQSLGQGLEFLIYFQGNSAPDKSGLPSDRFSAERTGGSVSTLTIQRTQQEDSAVYLCASSLDRHNEQFFGPGTRLTVL.